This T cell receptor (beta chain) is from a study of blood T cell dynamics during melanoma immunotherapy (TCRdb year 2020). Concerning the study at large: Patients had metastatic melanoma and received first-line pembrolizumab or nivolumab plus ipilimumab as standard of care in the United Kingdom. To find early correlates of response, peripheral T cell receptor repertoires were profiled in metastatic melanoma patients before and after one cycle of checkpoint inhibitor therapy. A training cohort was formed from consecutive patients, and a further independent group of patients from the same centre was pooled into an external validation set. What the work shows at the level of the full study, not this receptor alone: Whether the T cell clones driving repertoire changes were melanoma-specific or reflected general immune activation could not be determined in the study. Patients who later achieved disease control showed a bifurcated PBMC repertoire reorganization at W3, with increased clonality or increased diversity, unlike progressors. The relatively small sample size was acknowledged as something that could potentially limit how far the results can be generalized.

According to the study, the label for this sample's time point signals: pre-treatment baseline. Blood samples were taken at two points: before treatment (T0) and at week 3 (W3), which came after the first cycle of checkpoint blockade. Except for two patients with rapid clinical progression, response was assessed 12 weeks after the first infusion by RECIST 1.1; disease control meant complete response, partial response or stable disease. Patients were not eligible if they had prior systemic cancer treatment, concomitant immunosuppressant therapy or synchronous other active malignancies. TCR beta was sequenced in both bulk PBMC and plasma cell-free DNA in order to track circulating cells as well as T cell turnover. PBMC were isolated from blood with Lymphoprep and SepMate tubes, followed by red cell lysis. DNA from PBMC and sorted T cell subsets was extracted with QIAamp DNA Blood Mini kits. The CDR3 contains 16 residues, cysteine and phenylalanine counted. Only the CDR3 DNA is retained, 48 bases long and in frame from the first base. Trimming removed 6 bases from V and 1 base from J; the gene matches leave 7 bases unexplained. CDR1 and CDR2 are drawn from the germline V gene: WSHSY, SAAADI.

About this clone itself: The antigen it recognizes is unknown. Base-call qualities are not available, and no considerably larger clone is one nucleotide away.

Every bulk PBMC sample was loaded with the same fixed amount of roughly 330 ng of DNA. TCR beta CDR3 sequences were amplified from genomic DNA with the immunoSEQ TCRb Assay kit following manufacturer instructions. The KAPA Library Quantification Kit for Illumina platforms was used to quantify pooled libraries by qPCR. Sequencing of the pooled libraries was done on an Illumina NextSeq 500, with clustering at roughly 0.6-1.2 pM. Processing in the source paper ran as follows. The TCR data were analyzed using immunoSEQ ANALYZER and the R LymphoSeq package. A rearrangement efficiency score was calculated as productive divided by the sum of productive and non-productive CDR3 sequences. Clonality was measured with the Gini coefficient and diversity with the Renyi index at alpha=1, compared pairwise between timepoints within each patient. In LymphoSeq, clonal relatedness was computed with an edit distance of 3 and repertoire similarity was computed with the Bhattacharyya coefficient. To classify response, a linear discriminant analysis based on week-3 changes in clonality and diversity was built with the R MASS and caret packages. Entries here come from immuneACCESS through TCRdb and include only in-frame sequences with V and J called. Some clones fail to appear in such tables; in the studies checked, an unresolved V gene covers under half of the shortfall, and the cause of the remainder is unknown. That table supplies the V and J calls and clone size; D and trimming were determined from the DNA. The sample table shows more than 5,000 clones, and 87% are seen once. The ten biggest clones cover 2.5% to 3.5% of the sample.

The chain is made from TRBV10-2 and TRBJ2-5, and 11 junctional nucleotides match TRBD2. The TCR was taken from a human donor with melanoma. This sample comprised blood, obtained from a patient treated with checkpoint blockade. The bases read TGCGCCAGCAGAAAACTAGCGGGGGACTTCCAAGAGACCCAGTACTTC. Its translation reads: CASRKLAGDFQETQYF.